Presented here are 12 T cell receptor beta chains from one specimen sequenced in a study of blood T cells in healthy people across ages. Through a sample-barcoded 5' primer and a J-beta primer mix, a second PCR was run for about 6 to 11 cycles. TCRdb recomputed calls from the 5' RACE reads with MiXCR, one row per CDR3 protein. The sample gives over 1,300,000 distinct CDR3 sequences, roughly 59% of which show up once; 5.5% to 8% is in the top ten. Sequenced material: blood. These receptor sequences come from a man between 18 and 35 years old in good health.

The chain recombines TRBV4-1 with TRBJ2-1, with TRBD1 identical over 9 bases. The CDR3 loop spans 14 amino acids. Trimming removed 3 bases from V and 6 bases from J; junction bases left unmatched: 3. In germline, CDR1 is MGHRA, CDR2 YSYEKL. The CDR3 bases are TGCGCCAGCAGCCACCGGGACAGGGTCAATGAGCAGTTCTTC. Protein: CASSHRDRVNEQFF.

V gene TRBV28 combines with J gene TRBJ2-3, with D maybe TRBD2 (5 bases). Germline assignment: CDR1 MDHEN and CDR2 SYDVKM. This CDR3 contains 13 residues. Trimming left V 2 bases short and J 14 bases short, with 17 bases between. As DNA, the CDR3 is TGTGCCAGCAGTTTAATTAGTCTAGCTTTACGGTATTTT. It encodes CASSLISLALRYF. The full variable domain, in which reference TRBV28 and TRBJ2-3 provide the parts outside the CDR3, is DVKVTQSSRYLVKRTGEKVFLECVQDMDHENMFWYRQDPGLGLRLIYFSYDVKMKEKGDIPEGYSVSREKKERFSLILESASTNQTSMYLCASSLISLALRYFGPGTRLTVL.

This clonotype was recorded only once. This chain joins TRBV7-2 and TRBJ2-3; 7 bases map to TRBD1. In germline, CDR1 is SGHTA, CDR2 FQGNSA. The CDR3 sequence is 16 residues long. Trimming cost V 1 base and J 2 bases; bases outside gene matches: 6. The CDR3 nucleotides are TGTGCCAGCAGCTTAGAGACAGGGCTCTCCACAGATACGCAGTATTTT. It is translated as CASSLETGLSTDTQYF.

The chain links TRBV2 to TRBJ2-7; TRBD2 matches at 7 bases. V gave up 10 bases and J gave up 0 bases; unmatched junction bases: 9. The CDR3 runs 14 residues. Germline CDR1 is SNHLY and CDR2 is FYNNEI. Written as DNA, the CDR3 is TGTGCCATCCAAGGTGGCGGGGGCTCCTACGAGCAGTACTTC. Protein product: CAIQGGGGSYEQYF.

This clonotype has at least ten counts. The V gene is TRBV29-1, the J gene TRBJ2-6; D uncertain. The CDR3 runs to 13 residues. V was trimmed by 5 bases and J by 0 bases, leaving 5 bases between them. Germline assignment: CDR1 SQVTM and CDR2 ANQGSEA. CDR3 sequence: CSVLGSGANVLTF. The CDR3 nucleotides read TGCAGCGTTCTCGGCTCTGGGGCCAACGTCCTGACTTTC.

The chain has TRBV4-1 and TRBJ1-6; TRBD1 agrees at 7 bases. V shed 11 bases and J 4 bases; nucleotides not matched to a gene: 2. Germline loops: CDR1 MGHRA, CDR2 YSYEKL. The CDR3 spans 12 residues. CDR3 in amino acids: CAAGGYNSPLHF. CDR3 DNA sequence: TGCGCCGCAGGGGGGTATAATTCACCCCTCCACTTT.

The rearrangement uses TRBV5-5 and TRBJ2-7, with 8 bases identical to TRBD1. The CDR3 totals 16 residues. Germline V gene lookup returns CDR1 SGHKS and CDR2 YYEKEE (reference sequence). The V gene end was trimmed by 4 bases and the J gene end by 7 bases; junction bases not matched to a gene: 16. The CDR3 reads CASSPGQGAYYNEQYF. DNA for the CDR3: TGTGCCAGCAGCCCCGGTCAGGGGGCTTACTACAATGAGCAGTACTTC.

The chain couples TRBV5-6 to TRBJ1-5, with D perhaps TRBD1 (5 bases). Trimming left V 4 bases short and J 2 bases short, with 13 bases between. Germline CDR1 is SGHDT and CDR2 is YYEEEE. This CDR3 has 15 residues. CDR3 region: CASSLGGFGNQPQHF. For the CDR3, the DNA is TGTGCCAGCAGCCTCGGGGGGTTTGGCAATCAGCCCCAGCATTTT.

Only a few counts were recorded for this clonotype. The V and J genes are TRBV6-1 and TRBJ2-7, with TRBD2 matching 13 bases. The CDR3 length is 19 residues. V trimming: 6 bases; J trimming: 3 bases; junction bases outside the gene matches: 17. Germline-derived CDR1 and CDR2 are MNHNS and SASEGT. In nucleotides, the CDR3 is TGTGCCAGCAGCCCCCCGGATCACGGACTAGCGGGAGTTCGCTACGAGCAGTACTTC. It specifies CASSPPDHGLAGVRYEQYF.

There are a few counts of this clonotype. The chain joins TRBV7-9 to TRBJ2-7, with unresolved D. The CDR3 covers 13 residues. Trimming left V 1 base short and J 5 bases short, with 9 bases between. CDR1 is SEHNR and CDR2 is FQNEAQ in the germline V gene (reference sequence). The CDR3 loop is CASSLVGLNEQYF. CDR3 coding DNA: TGTGCCAGCAGCTTAGTCGGGCTCAACGAGCAGTACTTC.

This chain uses TRBV9 with TRBJ2-7; D not resolved. V was cut by 0 bases and J by 1 base, with 8 bases left in between. CDR1 is SGDLS, CDR2 YYNGEE, per germline. The CDR3 extends over 14 amino acids. CDR3 region: CASSVADLSYEQYF. DNA for the CDR3: TGTGCCAGCAGCGTAGCCGACTTGTCCTACGAGCAGTACTTC.

The rearrangement links TRBV6-5 to TRBJ2-7; 10 bases are a match to TRBD2. The J call is uncertain, as TRBJ2-5 better fits the DNA end. The CDR3 runs 15 residues. The germline CDR1 and CDR2 sequences are MNHEY and SVGAGI. CDR3 region: CASLPSGSAQETQYF. CDR3 coding DNA: TGTGCCAGCTTGCCTAGCGGGAGCGCCCAAGAGACCCAGTACTTC.